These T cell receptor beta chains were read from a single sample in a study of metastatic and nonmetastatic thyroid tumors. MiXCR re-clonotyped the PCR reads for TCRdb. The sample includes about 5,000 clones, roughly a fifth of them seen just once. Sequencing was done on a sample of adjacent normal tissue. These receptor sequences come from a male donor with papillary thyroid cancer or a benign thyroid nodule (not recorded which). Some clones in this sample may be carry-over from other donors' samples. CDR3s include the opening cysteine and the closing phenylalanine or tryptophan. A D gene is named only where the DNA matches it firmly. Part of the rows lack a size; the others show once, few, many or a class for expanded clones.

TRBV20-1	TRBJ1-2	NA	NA	CSARAHKSYKEDGYTF	TGCAGTGCTAGAGCGCACAAGTCATACAAGGAGGATGGCTACACCTTC
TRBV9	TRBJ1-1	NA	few	CASSVAVGITGAFF	TGTGCCAGCAGCGTAGCTGTGGGGATAACGGGAGCTTTCTTT
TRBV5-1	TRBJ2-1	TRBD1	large	CASMGQLEQGEQFF	TGCGCCAGCATGGGACAGTTAGAACAGGGTGAGCAGTTCTTC
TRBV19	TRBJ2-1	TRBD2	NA	CASMPGGLRGGPGFF	TGTGCCAGTATGCCTGGGGGACTACGGGGAGGGCCGGGGTTCTTC
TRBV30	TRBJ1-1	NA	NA	CAWRGPLQHTEAFF	TGTGCCTGGAGAGGGCCTTTACAGCACACTGAAGCTTTCTTT
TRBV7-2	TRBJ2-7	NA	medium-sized	CASSLTRDSAYEQYF	TGTGCCAGCAGCTTAACTAGGGACTCCGCCTACGAGCAGTACTTC
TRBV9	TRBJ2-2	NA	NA	CASSVGATGELFF	TGTGCCAGCAGCGTTGGGGCGACCGGGGAGCTGTTTTTT
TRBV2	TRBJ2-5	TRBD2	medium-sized	CASTTSGGASETQYF	TGTGCCAGTACGACCAGCGGGGGGGCCAGTGAGACCCAGTACTTC
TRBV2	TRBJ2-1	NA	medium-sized	CASSESLVQSSYNEQFF	TGTGCCAGCAGTGAGAGCCTCGTACAGAGCTCCTACAATGAGCAGTTCTTC
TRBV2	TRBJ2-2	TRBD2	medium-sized	CASSRGGPNTGELFF	TGTGCCAGCTCACGGGGGGGACCGAACACCGGGGAGCTGTTTTTT
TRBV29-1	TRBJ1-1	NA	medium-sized	CSVFPGRGGTEAFF	TGCAGCGTTTTCCCGGGACGTGGTGGCACTGAAGCTTTCTTT
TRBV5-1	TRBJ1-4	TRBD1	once	CAWCFLGTGREKLFF	TGCGCCTGGTGCTTTTTGGGGACAGGGAGGGAAAAACTGTTTTTT
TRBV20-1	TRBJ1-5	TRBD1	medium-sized	CSARDLGQGGQPQHF	TGCAGTGCTAGAGATTTAGGACAGGGAGGTCAGCCCCAGCATTTT
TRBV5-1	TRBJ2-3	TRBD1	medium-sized	CASSTGQGTDTQYF	TGCGCCAGCAGCACCGGACAGGGTACAGATACGCAGTATTTT
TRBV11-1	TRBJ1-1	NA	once	CASSLGLSGAANTEAFF	TGTGCCAGCAGCTTAGGTCTTTCGGGGGCTGCTAACACTGAAGCTTTCTTT
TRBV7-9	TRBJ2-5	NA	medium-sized	CASSLAGGQETQYF	TGTGCCAGCAGCTTAGCGGGGGGACAAGAGACCCAGTACTTC
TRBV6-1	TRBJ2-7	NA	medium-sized	CASTSHSYEQYF	TGTGCCAGCACCTCCCACAGTTACGAGCAGTACTTC
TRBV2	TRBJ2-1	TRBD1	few	CASCGTGGYNEQFF	TGTGCCAGCTGCGGGACAGGGGGATACAATGAGCAGTTCTTC
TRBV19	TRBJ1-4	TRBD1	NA	CASSISGTGGEKLFF	TGTGCCAGTAGTATATCTGGGACAGGGGGAGAAAAACTGTTTTTT
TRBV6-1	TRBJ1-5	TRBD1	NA	CASSGSGTGVNQPQHF	TGTGCCAGCAGTGGTTCCGGGACAGGGGTTAATCAGCCCCAGCATTTT
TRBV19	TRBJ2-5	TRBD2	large	CASSSPLVGGGQETQYF	TGTGCCAGTAGTTCTCCCCTCGTTGGCGGGGGGCAAGAGACCCAGTACTTC
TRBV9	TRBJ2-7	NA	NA	CASSASPDPGYEQYF	TGTGCCAGCAGCGCCTCCCCGGACCCCGGGTACGAGCAGTACTTC
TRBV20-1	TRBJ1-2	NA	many	CSALGGPGGYTF	TGCAGTGCATTGGGGGGACCCGGGGGCTACACCTTC
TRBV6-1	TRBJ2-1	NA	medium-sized	CASSIRDNNEQFF	TGTGCCAGCAGTATACGTGACAACAATGAGCAGTTCTTC
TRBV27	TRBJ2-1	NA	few	CASSASVGEQFF	TGTGCCAGCAGTGCTAGCGTCGGTGAGCAGTTCTTC
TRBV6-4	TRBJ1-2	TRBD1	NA	CASSPWDSHNYGYTF	TGTGCCAGCAGCCCCTGGGACAGCCACAACTATGGCTACACCTTC
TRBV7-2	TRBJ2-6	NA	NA	CVSSLGGPSANVLTF	TGTGTCAGCAGCTTAGGGGGTCCCAGTGCCAACGTCCTTACTTTC
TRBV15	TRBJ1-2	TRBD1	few	CATSRGQGSGYTF	TGTGCCACCAGCAGAGGACAGGGAAGCGGCTACACCTTC
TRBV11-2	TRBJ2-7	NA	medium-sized	CASSLGGSLYEQYF	TGTGCCAGCAGCTTAGGCGGCTCGCTCTACGAGCAGTACTTC
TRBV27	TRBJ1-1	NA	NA	CASSFQGLNTEAFF	TGTGCCAGCAGTTTCCAGGGTTTGAACACTGAAGCTTTCTTT
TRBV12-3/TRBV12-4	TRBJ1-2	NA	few	CASSFSGGGRISYGYTF	TGTGCCAGCAGTTTCTCGGGTGGGGGGCGCATATCCTATGGCTACACCTTC
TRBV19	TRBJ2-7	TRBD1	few	CASAGGGYEQYF	TGTGCCAGTGCAGGGGGCGGGTACGAGCAGTACTTC